The 9 T cell receptor beta chains reported below all come from one sample, sequenced in a study of patients and donors after allogeneic stem cell transplantation. One entry per CDR3 protein results from TCRdb running MiXCR on the RT-PCR reads. The table has 98,000 or so distinct CDR3 sequences, over 30% seen once; the top ten hold roughly 30%. Sequenced input: blood, either unsorted or a sorted T cell fraction (not recorded which). These receptors all come from a human donor who was either an allogeneic HSCT recipient or a stem cell or donor lymphocyte infusion donor (not recorded which). It is not recorded whose cells these are; they may come from a transplant donor.

CDR3 residues: CSAHRQGGSGYTF. The CDR3 bases are TGCAGTGCCCACCGACAGGGTGGTAGTGGCTACACCTTC. The chain joins TRBV20-1 to TRBJ1-2; 7 bases are shared with TRBD1. CDR3 length equals 13 residues. Germline V gene sequence: CDR1 DFQATT, CDR2 SNEGSKA (reference sequence). Trimming took 6 bases from V and 7 from J; bases not matched to a gene: 11.

This clonotype occurred a few times. The chain employs TRBV11-2 and TRBJ1-2; 9 nucleotides align to TRBD1. V dropped 6 bases and J dropped 8; count of bases not matched to a gene: 7. This CDR3 region has 13 residues. Germline V gene lookup returns CDR1 SGHAT and CDR2 FQNNGV. The CDR3 DNA reads as TGTGCCAGCAGGGAGTGGGGGACAGGGGGCTACACCTTC. It codes for CASREWGTGGYTF.

V gene TRBV29-1 combines with J gene TRBJ2-1; D remains unclear. Germline CDR1 SQVTM, CDR2 ANQGSEA. The CDR3 runs 14 residues. V dropped 0 bases and J dropped 4 bases, with 10 bases sitting between them. The CDR3 nucleotides read TGCAGCGTTGAAGATAGGGTCCCTTACAATGAGCAGTTCTTC. Its protein product is CSVEDRVPYNEQFF.

The rearrangement uses TRBV4-3 and TRBJ2-3; maybe TRBD2 (6 bases). The CDR3 has 17 amino acids. Germline CDR1 LGHNA, CDR2 YSLEER. Trimming took 1 base from V and 0 from J, leaving 14 bases between them. The chain's CDR3 is CASSQGFRGTSTDTQYF. CDR3 nucleotide sequence: TGCGCCAGCAGCCAAGGCTTCCGGGGGACTAGCACAGATACGCAGTATTTT.

This clonotype was seen only a few times. This chain links TRBV12-3 or TRBV12-4 with TRBJ1-6; no clear D gene. The CDR3 contains 14 residues. V gave up 5 bases and J gave up 8 bases, with 13 bases separating them. The CDR3: CASSPRAWDSPLHF. CDR3 bases: TGTGCCAGCAGTCCTAGGGCTTGGGATTCACCCCTCCACTTT.

The rearrangement links TRBV27 to TRBJ1-6; D perhaps matches TRBD1 (5 bases). The V gene lost 4 bases and the J gene lost 7 bases, with 23 bases spanning the gap. Germline assignment: CDR1 MNHEY and CDR2 SMNVEV (reference sequence). This CDR3 comprises 18 residues. DNA for the CDR3: TGTGCCAGCAGTTCCCTCCCGGGGACGCGGGCAGGGAATTCACCCCTCCACTTT. This translates into CASSSLPGTRAGNSPLHF.

The rearrangement joins TRBV7-2 to TRBJ1-4; D is possibly TRBD1 (5 bases). V lost 5 bases and J lost 4, with 8 bases in between. This CDR3 has 13 amino acids. Per the germline V gene, CDR1 is SGHTA and CDR2 is FQGNSA. In DNA, the CDR3 is TGTGCCAGCAGCCCGGGGGTTAATGAAAAACTGTTTTTT. Translation gives CASSPGVNEKLFF.

The V gene is TRBV9, the J gene TRBJ2-5, with a possible D match to TRBD1 (7 bases). Looked up from germline, CDR1 is SGDLS and CDR2 is YYNGEE. The ends were cut back, 3 bases at V and 3 bases at J, with 12 bases in the middle. The CDR3 is 14 amino acids. CDR3 nucleotides: TGTGCCAGCAGCGCTCGCAGGGGGGAAGAGACCCAGTACTTC. It encodes CASSARRGEETQYF.

In nucleotides, the CDR3 is TGTGCCAGCAGCTTCTCCAGTGGTCCCCTTAACTATGGCTACACCTTC. Translating it yields CASSFSSGPLNYGYTF. V usage is TRBV3-1 and J usage is TRBJ1-2; no firm D call. The germline CDR1 and CDR2 sequences are LGHDT and YNNKEL (reference sequence). The CDR3 is 16 amino acids. With 5 bases removed from V and 1 base from J, the gap between germline ends came to 17 bases.